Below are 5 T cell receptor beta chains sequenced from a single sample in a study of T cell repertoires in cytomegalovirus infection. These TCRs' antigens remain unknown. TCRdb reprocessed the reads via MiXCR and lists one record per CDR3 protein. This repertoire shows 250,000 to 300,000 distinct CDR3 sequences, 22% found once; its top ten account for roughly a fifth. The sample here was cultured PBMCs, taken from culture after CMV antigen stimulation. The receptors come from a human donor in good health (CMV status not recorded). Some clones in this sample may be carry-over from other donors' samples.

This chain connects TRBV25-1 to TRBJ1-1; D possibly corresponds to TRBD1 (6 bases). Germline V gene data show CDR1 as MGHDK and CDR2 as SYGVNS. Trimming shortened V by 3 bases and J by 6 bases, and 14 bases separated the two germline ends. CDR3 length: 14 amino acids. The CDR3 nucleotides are TGTGCCAGCAGTGATCAGGGGTGGATGGCTGAAGCTTTCTTT. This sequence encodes CASSDQGWMAEAFF.

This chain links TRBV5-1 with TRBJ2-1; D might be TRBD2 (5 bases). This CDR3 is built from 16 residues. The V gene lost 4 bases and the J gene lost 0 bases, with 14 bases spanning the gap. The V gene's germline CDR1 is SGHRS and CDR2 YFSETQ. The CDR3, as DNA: TGCGCCAGCAGCCACCGGACTGCTAGCTCCTACAATGAGCAGTTCTTC. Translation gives CASSHRTASSYNEQFF.

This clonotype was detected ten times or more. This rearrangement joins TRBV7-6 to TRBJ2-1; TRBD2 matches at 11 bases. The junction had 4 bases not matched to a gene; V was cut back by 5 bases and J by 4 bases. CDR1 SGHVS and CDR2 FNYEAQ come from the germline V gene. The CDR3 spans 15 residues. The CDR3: CASSLRLAGYNEQFF. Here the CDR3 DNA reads TGTGCCAGCAGCCTACGACTAGCGGGATACAATGAGCAGTTCTTC.

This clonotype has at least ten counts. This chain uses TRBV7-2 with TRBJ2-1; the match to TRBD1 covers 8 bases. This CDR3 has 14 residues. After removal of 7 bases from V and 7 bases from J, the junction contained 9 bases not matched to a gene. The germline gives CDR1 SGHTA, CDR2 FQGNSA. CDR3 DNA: TGTGCCAGCACCCGGACAGGGCCCTTAAATGAGCAGTTCTTC. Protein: CASTRTGPLNEQFF.

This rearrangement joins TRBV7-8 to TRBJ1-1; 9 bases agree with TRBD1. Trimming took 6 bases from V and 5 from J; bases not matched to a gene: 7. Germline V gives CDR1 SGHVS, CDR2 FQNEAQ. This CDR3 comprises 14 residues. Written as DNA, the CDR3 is TGTGCCAGCAGGGTACGACAGGGGGGAACTGAAGCTTTCTTT. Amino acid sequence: CASRVRQGGTEAFF.